The next 18 T cell receptor beta chains were all read from a single sample in a study of spatial heterogeneity in lung cancer (dated by TCRdb to the late 2010s). The time point label corresponds to: blood at routine non-recurrence follow-up after resection. Without any cell sorting, TCR sequencing was performed on whole RNA extracted either from tumor and nontumor lung tissue or from cryopreserved PBMC samples. Receptor libraries were prepared by 5' RACE. TCRdb lists the instrument as NextSeq 500. In TCRdb, the public reads were trimmed at Q25 with fastp and aligned with MiXCR, with productive beta chains retained. Duplicate CDR3 protein sequences are folded into a single record with the most common DNA and genes. The sample records under 150,000 distinct CDR3 sequences, 12% of which are singletons. Roughly 15% of the sample lies in the top ten. The specimen was PBMCs, collected at follow-up. The receptor source for this set is a male donor with early-stage non-small cell lung cancer.

This rearrangement joins TRBV20-1 to TRBJ2-7; 10 positions match TRBD2. The germline V gene has CDR1 DFQATT and CDR2 SNEGSKA (reference sequence). The CDR3 has 12 amino acids. CDR3 protein: CSLAGDHYEQYF. The CDR3 DNA reads TGCAGCCTAGCGGGGGACCACTACGAGCAGTACTTC.

The V and J genes are TRBV18 and TRBJ1-1; D not resolved. Trimming took 3 bases from V and 1 from J, leaving 15 bases between them. Germline V gene sequence: CDR1 KGHSH, CDR2 LQKENI. The CDR3 is 16 amino acids. The CDR3, as DNA: TGTGCCAGCTCACCGTTCTATTCGGAAGCGAACACTGAAGCTTTCTTT. This sequence encodes CASSPFYSEANTEAFF.

This clonotype was observed a few times. The genes are TRBV20-1 and TRBJ1-1; tentatively, D is TRBD1 (6 bases). The CDR3 is 16 residues long. The ends were cut back, 5 bases at V and 0 bases at J, with 19 bases in the middle. Germline loops: CDR1 DFQATT, CDR2 SNEGSKA (reference sequence). CDR3 protein: CSAVTGTPTMNTEAFF. In DNA form, the CDR3 reads TGCAGTGCTGTTACCGGGACACCAACCATGAACACTGAAGCTTTCTTT.

This chain links TRBV27 with TRBJ2-5; D may match TRBD1 or TRBD2 (5 bases each). The CDR3 is 12 residues long. Germline V gene data show CDR1 as MNHEY and CDR2 as SMNVEV (reference sequence). The V end lost 8 bases, the J end lost 6 bases, and 13 bases lay between the germline ends. In nucleotides, the CDR3 is TGTGCCAGCGGCAGGGAGAGGCAGACCCAGTACTTC. Translation: CASGRERQTQYF.

V and J are TRBV2 and TRBJ2-1; D remains ambiguous. Between the trimmed V and J ends, which lost 4 bases and 2 bases, there was a span of 6 bases. Germline V gives CDR1 SNHLY, CDR2 FYNNEI. The CDR3 length is 13 residues. The CDR3 DNA reads TGTGCCAGCAGTGGTTCCCCCTACAATGAGCAGTTCTTC. Translating it yields CASSGSPYNEQFF.

Only a few counts were recorded for this clonotype. V and J are TRBV5-1 and TRBJ2-2; D is possibly TRBD1 or TRBD2 (6 bases each). Germline CDR1 and CDR2: SGHRS and YFSETQ. This CDR3 is built from 17 residues. Trimming shortened V by 0 bases and J by 3 bases, and 15 bases separated the two germline ends. The DNA of the CDR3 is TGCGCCAGCAGCTTGGCGACGGGGGCTTCGGACACCGGGGAGCTGTTTTTT. Translated: CASSLATGASDTGELFF.

The V and J genes are TRBV21-1 and TRBJ1-2. TRBV21-1 is deemed a pseudogene. The CDR3 is 15 amino acids. The CDR3 protein is CASSKGNMQTPEPTF. CDR3 nucleotide sequence: TGTGCCAGCAGCAAAGGGAATATGCAGACACCGGAGCCCACCTTC.

CDR3: CASSPISELTTYGYTF. CDR3 nucleotide sequence: TGTGCCAGCAGCCCCATCTCTGAGCTCACTACCTATGGCTACACCTTC. V gene TRBV7-9 combines with J gene TRBJ1-2; D is unclear. The CDR3 contains 16 residues. The V and J ends lost 5 bases and 4 bases respectively, with 20 bases between them. CDR1 is SEHNR, CDR2 FQNEAQ, per germline (reference sequence).

This clonotype was observed a handful of times. The rearrangement uses TRBV6-1 and TRBJ2-3, with 10 bases that match TRBD2. J was trimmed by 6 bases and V by 6 bases; bases with no gene match: 24. This CDR3 has 20 residues. The germline gives CDR1 MNHNS, CDR2 SASEGT. The CDR3 sequence: CASSPIGSGGATPRSDTQYF. CDR3 DNA sequence: TGTGCCAGCAGCCCTATTGGGAGCGGGGGGGCCACACCCCGGAGCGATACGCAGTATTTT.

This clonotype was found many times. The chain couples TRBV5-1 to TRBJ1-2; D is unclear. The CDR3 consists of 15 residues. Germline-derived CDR1 and CDR2 are SGHRS and YFSETQ. Trimming left V 0 bases short and J 3 bases short, with 12 bases between. The CDR3 nucleotides read TGCGCCAGCAGCTTGGCCCCGGCAAGGGACTATGGCTACACCTTC. Its protein is CASSLAPARDYGYTF.

This clonotype turned up a few times. The chain links TRBV6-6 to TRBJ2-7; no clear D. Germline CDR1 is MNHNY and CDR2 is SVGAGI (reference sequence). The CDR3 runs to 16 residues. Trimming shortened V by 6 bases and J by 2 bases, and 20 bases separated the two germline ends. CDR3 in amino acids: CASRTDGRIVTYEQYF. The CDR3 DNA is TGTGCCAGCAGAACCGACGGACGGATCGTAACCTACGAGCAGTACTTC.

This chain connects TRBV28 to TRBJ1-1; D ambiguous. The CDR3 covers 11 residues. Germline-derived CDR1 and CDR2 are MDHEN and SYDVKM. V lost 5 bases and J lost 1, with 2 bases in between. CDR3 sequence reads: CASSENTEAFF. CDR3 in DNA: TGTGCCAGCAGTGAGAACACTGAAGCTTTCTTT.

This clonotype has ten or more counts. The CDR3 nucleotides read TGCGCCAGCAAAATCGAGGCTAGCTCCTACAATGAGCAGTTCTTC. Translating gives CASKIEASSYNEQFF. V usage is TRBV5-1 and J usage is TRBJ2-1; no clear D. Germline assignment: CDR1 SGHRS and CDR2 YFSETQ. The CDR3 covers 15 residues. V lost 6 bases, J lost 0 bases, and 13 bases lay in between.

This sequence joins TRBV5-1 and TRBJ2-5; D might be TRBD1 (6 bases). Germline CDR1 is SGHRS and CDR2 is YFSETQ. The CDR3 is 14 amino acids. The V gene lost 4 bases and the J gene lost 0 bases, with 10 bases spanning the gap. This CDR3 reads CASSRRDNQETQYF. CDR3 sequence (DNA): TGCGCCAGCAGCCGCCGGGACAACCAAGAGACCCAGTACTTC.

V is TRBV28 and J is TRBJ2-7; 11 bases are a match to TRBD2. The CDR3 consists of 13 residues. V trimming: 6 bases; J trimming: 9 bases; junction bases outside the gene matches: 7. CDR1 and CDR2 from the germline V gene are MDHEN and SYDVKM. The CDR3 loop is CASRRTSGPSQYF. The CDR3 DNA reads TGTGCCAGCAGGAGGACTAGCGGGCCCTCGCAGTACTTC.

This chain connects TRBV6-2 or TRBV6-3 to TRBJ2-1; 9 nucleotides agree with TRBD1. J gave up 9 bases and V 2 bases, and 5 bases lay outside the gene matches. This CDR3 region has 14 residues. The germline CDR1 and CDR2 sequences are MNHEY and SVGEGT. CDR3 nucleotide sequence: TGTGCCAGCAGTTACGACAGGGGGAAGAGTGAGCAGTTCTTC. Encoded protein: CASSYDRGKSEQFF.

This clonotype was detected only a few times. The V gene is TRBV12-3 or TRBV12-4, the J gene TRBJ1-1; 8 positions match TRBD1. V lost 5 bases to trimming and J lost 0 bases; unmatched junction nucleotides: 5. This CDR3 spans 15 amino acids. CDR3 DNA sequence: TGTGCCAGCAGTCCACAGGGGGGTGTGAACACTGAAGCTTTCTTT. Its translation: CASSPQGGVNTEAFF.

There are many counts of this clonotype. The chain recombines TRBV7-3 with TRBJ1-1; D is undetermined. Per germline, CDR1 SGHTA and CDR2 FQGTGA. The CDR3 is 12 residues long. Trimming left V 6 bases short and J 6 bases short, with 11 bases between. In DNA form, the CDR3 reads TGTGCCAGCAGTTCCCCTCCTGCTGAAGCTTTCTTT. Amino acids: CASSSPPAEAFF.